These 27 T cell receptor beta chains came from one sample sequenced in a study of Graves' ophthalmopathy and Graves' hyperthyroidism. The study amplified TCR beta CDR3 regions using RNA transcripts. First-round RT-PCR used HTBI primers; second-round multiplex PCR followed. MiXCR, run by TCRdb on the multiplex PCR reads, gives a single entry per CDR3 protein. This table holds 600,000 to 650,000 distinct CDR3 sequences, 20% to 25% found once. The specimen was peripheral blood. The origin of the receptors is a woman in her late teens or twenties with stable Graves' hyperthyroidism. Some clones in this sample may be carry-over from other donors' samples.

This clonotype turned up a few times. This rearrangement joins TRBV4-1 to TRBJ2-6, with 9 positions matching TRBD1. V lost 1 base, J lost 2 bases, and 6 bases stayed unmatched. This CDR3 comprises 18 residues. The germline gives CDR1 MGHRA, CDR2 YSYEKL. CDR3 sequence (DNA): TGCGCCAGCAGCCAAGGGGACAGGGTGGCTCCTGGGGCCAACGTCCTGACTTTC. It codes for CASSQGDRVAPGANVLTF.

The gene calls are TRBV6-1 and TRBJ2-2; TRBD1 matches 10 bases. Germline V gene lookup returns CDR1 MNHNS and CDR2 SASEGT. This CDR3 is built from 15 residues. V lost 4 bases to trimming and J lost 7 bases; unmatched junction nucleotides: 6. The CDR3 protein is CASSAGQGEIGELFF. The CDR3 nucleotides are TGTGCCAGCAGTGCCGGACAGGGGGAGATCGGGGAGCTGTTTTTT.

The rearrangement links TRBV10-3 to TRBJ1-5; D is undetermined. The CDR3 contains 15 residues. CDR1 and CDR2 (germline): ENHRY, SYGVKD. V lost 0 bases and J 3 bases, leaving 9 bases between the germline ends. CDR3 protein: CAISESSDNNQPQHF. The CDR3 DNA is TGTGCCATCAGTGAGTCGAGTGACAACAATCAGCCCCAGCATTTT.

The rearrangement links TRBV19 to TRBJ1-5; D remains ambiguous. CDR1 and CDR2 from the germline V gene are LNHDA and SQIVND (reference sequence). This CDR3 contains 17 residues. The V end was cut by 1 base, the J end by 8 bases, with 21 bases between. This CDR3 is CASSIVGSSGLYEPQHF. Here the CDR3 DNA reads TGTGCCAGTAGTATAGTAGGCAGCTCCGGATTGTATGAGCCCCAGCATTTT.

This clonotype was seen many times. The chain recombines TRBV6-1 with TRBJ1-1; D is perhaps TRBD1 (6 bases). CDR3 length: 15 residues. Germline V CDR1 and CDR2: MNHNS, SASEGT. Deletions cut 5 bases from V and 0 bases from J, with 13 bases between. DNA for the CDR3: TGTGCCAGCAGTCGAATGGGGGCGGTGAACACTGAAGCTTTCTTT. Its translation: CASSRMGAVNTEAFF.

In its sample, this clonotype was seen many times. This sequence joins TRBV3-1 and TRBJ2-5, with 7 bases that match TRBD2. Germline V gene sequence: CDR1 LGHDT, CDR2 YNNKEL (reference sequence). Losses at the gene ends were 2 bases for V and 1 base for J; bases not matched to a gene: 1. The CDR3 is 14 amino acids. The CDR3 reads CASSQWGGQETQYF. CDR3 bases: TGTGCCAGCAGCCAATGGGGGGGCCAAGAGACCCAGTACTTC.

The J gene is TRBJ2-5, the V gene TRBV6-1; possible D gene TRBD1, 6 bases. Trimming removed 8 bases from V and 2 bases from J, with 12 bases in between. This CDR3 contains 13 residues. The germline gives CDR1 MNHNS, CDR2 SASEGT. CDR3 protein: CASLLRGQETQYF. CDR3 DNA: TGTGCCAGCCTTTTAAGGGGGCAAGAGACCCAGTACTTC.

The chain is built from TRBV3-1 and TRBJ2-2; D is perhaps TRBD1 or TRBD2 (5 bases each). V dropped 2 bases and J dropped 5 bases, with 9 bases sitting between them. The CDR3 runs to 14 residues. CDR1 LGHDT and CDR2 YNNKEL come from the germline V gene (reference sequence). The CDR3 spells CASSQRGETGELFF. The DNA of the CDR3 is TGTGCCAGCAGCCAAAGAGGGGAGACCGGGGAGCTGTTTTTT.

The V and J genes are TRBV4-1 and TRBJ2-5; D assignment may be TRBD1 or TRBD2 (5 bases each). Germline lookup yields CDR1 MGHRA and CDR2 YSYEKL. Trimming removed 4 bases from V and 0 bases from J, with 12 bases in between. The CDR3 has 15 amino acids. The DNA of the CDR3 is TGCGCCAGCAGCCCCAACGAGGGGTACCAAGAGACCCAGTACTTC. Translated, it gives CASSPNEGYQETQYF.

This clonotype has a count of ten or more. The rearrangement uses TRBV5-1 and TRBJ1-1; 8 nucleotides align to TRBD1. This CDR3 spans 14 amino acids. V gave up 5 bases and J gave up 5 bases; unmatched junction bases: 8. Germline V gene data show CDR1 as SGHRS and CDR2 as YFSETQ. CDR3 in DNA: TGCGCCAGCAGTTTTCTGGACAGGGAGACTGAAGCTTTCTTT. It is translated as CASSFLDRETEAFF.

The chain is built from TRBV24-1 and TRBJ1-1; TRBD1 is a possible D gene (6 bases). Germline V gives CDR1 KGHDR, CDR2 SFDVKD. The ends were cut back, 4 bases at V and 10 bases at J, with 18 bases in the middle. This CDR3 is built from 14 residues. The DNA of the CDR3 is TGTGCCACCAGTGACCCGCAAATGGAAGGGGGAGCTTTCTTT. The encoded protein is CATSDPQMEGGAFF.

The V and J genes are TRBV28 and TRBJ1-5, with D maybe TRBD1 (6 bases). The CDR3 has 14 amino acids. The germline V gene encodes CDR1 MDHEN and CDR2 SYDVKM. Trimming removed 4 bases at V and 7 bases at J, with 14 bases between. Here the CDR3 DNA reads TGTGCCAGCAGTTCTACCTTACAGGGACAGCCCCAGCATTTT. This codes for CASSSTLQGQPQHF.

This clonotype was recorded at least ten times. V is TRBV30 and J is TRBJ2-7, with D unresolved. The CDR3 has 12 residues. Germline V gene data show CDR1 as GTSNPN and CDR2 as SVGIG (reference sequence). Trimming removed 1 base from V and 3 bases from J, with 7 bases in between. In DNA, the CDR3 is TGTGCCTGGAGTGGAAGTTTCTACGAGCAGTACTTC. Translation: CAWSGSFYEQYF.

There are a few counts of this clonotype. The rearrangement links TRBV18 to TRBJ1-2; 10 bases map to TRBD1. The CDR3 is 16 amino acids. The V gene's germline CDR1 is KGHSH and CDR2 LQKENI. J lost 7 bases, V lost 1 base, and 9 bases had no gene match. The CDR3 DNA follows: TGTGCCAGCTCACCACTCCCATGGGACAGGGGATTTGGCTACACCTTC. It translates to CASSPLPWDRGFGYTF.

The chain is built from TRBV3-1 and TRBJ2-2; D is ambiguous. CDR1 is LGHDT and CDR2 is YNNKEL in the germline V gene (reference sequence). The CDR3 is made up of 15 amino acids. V was cut by 0 bases and J by 2 bases, with 7 bases left in between. CDR3 sequence reads: CASSQDKRNTGELFF. CDR3 coding DNA: TGTGCCAGCAGCCAAGATAAGAGAAACACCGGGGAGCTGTTTTTT.

This clonotype was detected ten times or more. V gene TRBV6-1 combines with J gene TRBJ1-2; TRBD1 matches 9 bases. Germline CDR1 reads MNHNS; CDR2 reads SASEGT. Unmatched junction bases numbered 11, after V lost 4 bases and J lost 8 bases. The CDR3 is 15 amino acids. This chain's CDR3 is CASSAPNRGQGGYTF. The CDR3 region has the DNA TGTGCCAGCAGTGCCCCTAACAGGGGGCAGGGCGGCTACACCTTC.

The rearrangement uses TRBV13 and TRBJ1-1; tentatively, D is TRBD1 (5 bases). V lost 8 bases and J lost 0, with 16 bases in between. Germline CDR1 is PRHDT and CDR2 is FYEKMQ (reference sequence). The CDR3 runs to 15 residues. CDR3: CASQGHRRMNTEAFF. CDR3 DNA: TGTGCCAGCCAGGGTCACCGAAGAATGAACACTGAAGCTTTCTTT.

J is TRBJ2-2 and V is TRBV19; no clear D gene. This CDR3 spans 15 amino acids. V lost 1 base and J 0 bases, leaving 6 bases between the germline ends. In germline, CDR1 is LNHDA, CDR2 SQIVND (reference sequence). The CDR3 loop is CASSIGQANTGELFF. The CDR3 DNA follows: TGTGCCAGTAGTATAGGACAAGCGAACACCGGGGAGCTGTTTTTT. Together with reference TRBV19 and TRBJ2-2, the CDR3 gives the full variable domain: DGGITQSPKYLFRKEGQNVTLSCEQNLNHDAMYWYRQDPGQGLRLIYYSQIVNDFQKGDIAEGYSVSREKKESFPLTVTSAQKNPTAFYLCASSIGQANTGELFFGEGSRLTVL.

In its sample, this clonotype was seen many times. This chain links TRBV7-2 with TRBJ2-2; D gene unclear. This CDR3 has 15 residues. V was cut by 0 bases and J by 5 bases, with 10 bases left in between. CDR1 SGHTA and CDR2 FQGNSA come from the germline V gene. In DNA form, the CDR3 reads TGTGCCAGCAGCTTAGCGACCTGGGGAACCGGGGAGCTGTTTTTT. Its translation: CASSLATWGTGELFF.

This clonotype has a count of ten or more. This rearrangement joins TRBV7-2 to TRBJ2-4, with D possibly matching TRBD2 (5 bases). From germline, CDR1 is SGHTA and CDR2 FQGNSA. CDR3 size: 13 residues. V gave up 1 base and J gave up 10 bases, with 11 bases separating them. The CDR3: CASSLGGDSIQYF. As DNA, the CDR3 is TGTGCCAGCAGCTTAGGGGGAGACTCAATTCAGTACTTC.

This clonotype has ten or more counts. This rearrangement joins TRBV12-3 or TRBV12-4 to TRBJ1-2; no reliable D call. The V and J ends lost 7 bases and 0 bases respectively, with 9 bases between them. The CDR3 loop spans 13 amino acids. CDR3 sequence reads: CASTRGPNYGYTF. In DNA, the CDR3 is TGTGCCAGCACCCGTGGGCCTAACTATGGCTACACCTTC.

Many counts were recorded for this clonotype. The rearrangement links TRBV7-2 to TRBJ2-7; the D is unclear. The CDR3 is 15 residues long. The germline V gene has CDR1 SGHTA and CDR2 FQGNSA. Trimming stripped 0 bases from V and 4 bases from J, with 13 bases between. CDR3 coding DNA: TGTGCCAGCAGCTTAGCGCACTCCAAGATATACGAGCAGTACTTC. It translates to CASSLAHSKIYEQYF.

This clonotype was counted between two and nine times. The V and J genes are TRBV12-3 or TRBV12-4 and TRBJ1-6, with TRBD1 matching 7 bases. This CDR3 has 17 residues. J lost 9 bases, V lost 3 bases, and 14 bases had no gene match. The CDR3 bases are TGTGCCAGCAGTTTGGGACCTAGGGGGCGGAACGGTTCACCCCTCCACTTT. Protein product: CASSLGPRGRNGSPLHF.

There are many counts of this clonotype. The chain employs TRBV29-1 and TRBJ2-7; maybe TRBD1 (6 bases). Germline V gene sequence: CDR1 SQVTM, CDR2 ANQGSEA. V was shortened by 2 bases and J by 12 bases, with 20 bases between the two germline ends. This CDR3 region has 13 residues. The CDR3 coding sequence is TGCAGCGTTGAATGGGCCCGGGACACCGAGAGGTACTTC. It is translated as CSVEWARDTERYF.

The genes are TRBV28 and TRBJ2-7, with 11 bases fitting TRBD2. V gave up 9 bases and J gave up 5 bases; unmatched junction bases: 9. CDR1 and CDR2 from the germline V gene are MDHEN and SYDVKM. This CDR3 comprises 14 residues. DNA of the CDR3: TGTGCCAGTGCAAGTAGCGGGAGGGGCGACGAGCAGTACTTC. It specifies CASASSGRGDEQYF.

This clonotype has a count of ten or more. The chain combines TRBV15 with TRBJ2-3, with D uncertain. Germline loops: CDR1 LNHNV, CDR2 YYDKDF (reference sequence). Trimming stripped 6 bases from V and 6 bases from J, with 13 bases between. The CDR3 is made up of 13 amino acids. CDR3 region: CATSTRGWDTQYF. CDR3 coding DNA: TGTGCCACCAGTACTCGTGGCTGGGATACGCAGTATTTT.

This clonotype was seen repeatedly, ten times or more. The rearrangement uses TRBV5-5 and TRBJ2-5; possible D gene TRBD1, 5 bases. This CDR3 has 13 amino acids. Germline CDR1 reads SGHKS; CDR2 reads YYEKEE (reference sequence). V was trimmed by 5 bases and J by 5 bases, leaving 13 bases between them. DNA of the CDR3: TGTGCCAGCAGAAACCCTGGGGCCGAGACCCAGTACTTC. Translated, it gives CASRNPGAETQYF.